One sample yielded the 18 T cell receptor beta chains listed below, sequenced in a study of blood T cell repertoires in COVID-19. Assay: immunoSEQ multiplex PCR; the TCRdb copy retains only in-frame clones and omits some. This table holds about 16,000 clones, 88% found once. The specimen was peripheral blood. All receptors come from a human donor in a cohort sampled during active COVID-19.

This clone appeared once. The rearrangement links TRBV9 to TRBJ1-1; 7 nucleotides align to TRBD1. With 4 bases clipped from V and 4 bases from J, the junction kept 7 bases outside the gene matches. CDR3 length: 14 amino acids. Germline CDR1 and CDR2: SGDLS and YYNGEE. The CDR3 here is CASSPDRVGTEAFF. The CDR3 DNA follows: TGTGCCAGCAGCCCCGACAGGGTGGGCACTGAAGCTTTCTTT.

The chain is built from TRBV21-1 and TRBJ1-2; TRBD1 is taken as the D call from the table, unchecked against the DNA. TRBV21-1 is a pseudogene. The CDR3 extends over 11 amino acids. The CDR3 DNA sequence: TGTGCCCATGAGTCAGGTCATGGCTACACCTTC. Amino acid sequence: CAHESGHGYTF.

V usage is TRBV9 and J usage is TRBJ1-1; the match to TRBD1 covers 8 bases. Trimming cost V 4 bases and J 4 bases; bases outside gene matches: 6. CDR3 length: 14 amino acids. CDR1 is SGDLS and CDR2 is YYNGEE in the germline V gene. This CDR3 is CASSRGQGGTEAFF. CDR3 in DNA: TGTGCCAGCAGCCGCGGACAGGGCGGCACTGAAGCTTTCTTT. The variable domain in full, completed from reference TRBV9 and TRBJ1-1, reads DSGVTQTPKHLITATGQRVTLRCSPRSGDLSVYWYQQSLDQGLQFLIQYYNGEERAKGNILERFSAQQFPDLHSELNLSSLELGDSALYFCASSRGQGGTEAFFGQGTRLTVV.

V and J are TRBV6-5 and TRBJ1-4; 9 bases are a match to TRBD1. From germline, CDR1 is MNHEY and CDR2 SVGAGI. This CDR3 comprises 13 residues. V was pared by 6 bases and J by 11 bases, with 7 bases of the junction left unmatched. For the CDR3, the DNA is TGTGCCAGCAGAGGGACAGGGAGTCCCAAACTGTTTTTT. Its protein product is CASRGTGSPKLFF.

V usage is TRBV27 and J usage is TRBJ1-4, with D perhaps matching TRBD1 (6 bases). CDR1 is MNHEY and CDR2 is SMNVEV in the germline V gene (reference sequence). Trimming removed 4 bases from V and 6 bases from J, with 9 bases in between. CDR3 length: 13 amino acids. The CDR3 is CASSSEGDEKLFF. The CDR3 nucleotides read TGTGCCAGCAGTTCAGAGGGGGATGAAAAACTGTTTTTT.

DNA of the CDR3: TGCAGCGTTGCCGAGACAGCTGCCTACGAGCAGTACTTC. Its protein is CSVAETAAYEQYF. This chain connects TRBV29-1 to TRBJ2-7, with D tentatively TRBD1 (5 bases). The CDR3 contains 13 residues. The V gene's germline CDR1 is SQVTM and CDR2 ANQGSEA. V dropped 4 bases and J dropped 2 bases, with 12 bases sitting between them.

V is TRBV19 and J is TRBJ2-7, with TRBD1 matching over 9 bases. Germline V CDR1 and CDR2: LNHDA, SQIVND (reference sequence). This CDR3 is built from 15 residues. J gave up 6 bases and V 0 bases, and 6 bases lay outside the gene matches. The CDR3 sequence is CASSIDSGQGGEQYF. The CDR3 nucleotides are TGTGCCAGTAGTATAGATTCGGGACAGGGAGGCGAGCAGTACTTC.

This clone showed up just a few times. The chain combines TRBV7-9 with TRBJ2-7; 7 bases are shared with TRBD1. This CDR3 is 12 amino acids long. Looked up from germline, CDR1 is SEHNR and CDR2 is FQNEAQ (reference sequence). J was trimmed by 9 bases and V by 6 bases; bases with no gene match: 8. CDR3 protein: CASSSGQEGQYF. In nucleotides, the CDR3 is TGTGCCAGCAGTTCTGGACAGGAAGGGCAGTACTTC.

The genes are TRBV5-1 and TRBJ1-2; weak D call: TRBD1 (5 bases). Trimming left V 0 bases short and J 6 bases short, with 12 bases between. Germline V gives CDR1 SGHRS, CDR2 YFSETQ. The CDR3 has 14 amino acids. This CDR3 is CASSLDMGRDGYTF. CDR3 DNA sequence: TGCGCCAGCAGCTTGGATATGGGGCGCGATGGCTACACCTTC.

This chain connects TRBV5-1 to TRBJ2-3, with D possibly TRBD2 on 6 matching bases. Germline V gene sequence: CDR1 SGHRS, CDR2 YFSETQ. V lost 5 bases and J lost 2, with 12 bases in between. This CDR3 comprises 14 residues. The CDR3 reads CASRGTLTTDTQYF. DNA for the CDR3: TGCGCCAGCAGGGGGACTCTCACCACAGATACGCAGTATTTT.

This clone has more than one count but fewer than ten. CDR3 protein: CASSPTLAGGLKETQYF. Here the CDR3 DNA reads TGTGCCAGCAGCCCGACCTTAGCGGGGGGATTAAAAGAGACCCAGTACTTC. The chain employs TRBV7-2 and TRBJ2-5; 10 bases line up with TRBD2. V gave up 5 bases and J gave up 3 bases; unmatched junction bases: 12. Germline V gene data show CDR1 as SGHTA and CDR2 as FQGNSA. This CDR3 is 17 amino acids long.

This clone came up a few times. CDR3 bases: TGTGCCAGCAGCCAAGACCCCTTAAGGTGGGGAGACCAAGAGACCCAGTACTTC. Translation: CASSQDPLRWGDQETQYF. The chain joins TRBV3-1 (or the pseudogene TRBV3-2) to TRBJ2-5, with a tentative D call TRBD2 (5 bases). CDR3 length equals 18 residues. V was cut by 0 bases and J by 0 bases, with 17 bases left in between. Looked up from germline, CDR1 is LGHDT and CDR2 is YNNKEL (reference sequence).

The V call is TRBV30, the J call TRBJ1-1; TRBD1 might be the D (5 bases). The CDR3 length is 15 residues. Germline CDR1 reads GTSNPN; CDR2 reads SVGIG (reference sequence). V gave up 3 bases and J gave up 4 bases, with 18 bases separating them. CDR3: CAWRLTGRYVTEAFF. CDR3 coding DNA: TGTGCCTGGAGACTTACAGGCCGGTATGTCACTGAAGCTTTCTTT.

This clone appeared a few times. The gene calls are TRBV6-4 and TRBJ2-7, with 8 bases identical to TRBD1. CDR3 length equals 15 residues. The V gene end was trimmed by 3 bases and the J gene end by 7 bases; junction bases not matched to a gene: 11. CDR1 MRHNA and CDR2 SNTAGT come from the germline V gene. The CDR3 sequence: CASSERPGTGGEQYF. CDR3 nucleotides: TGTGCCAGCAGTGAGAGACCCGGGACAGGTGGAGAGCAGTACTTC.

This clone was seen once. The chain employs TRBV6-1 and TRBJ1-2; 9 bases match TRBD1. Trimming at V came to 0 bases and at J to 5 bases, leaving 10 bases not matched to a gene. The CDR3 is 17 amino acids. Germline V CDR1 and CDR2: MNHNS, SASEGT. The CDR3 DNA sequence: TGTGCCAGCAGTGAAGCACAGACTGGGACAGGGCGGTATGGCTACACCTTC. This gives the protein CASSEAQTGTGRYGYTF.

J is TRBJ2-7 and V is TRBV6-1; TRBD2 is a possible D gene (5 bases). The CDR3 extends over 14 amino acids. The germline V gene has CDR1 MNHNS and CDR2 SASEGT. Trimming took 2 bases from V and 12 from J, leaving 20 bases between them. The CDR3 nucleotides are TGTGCCAGCAGTGAAAATCTCCGGTTAGAGGGATTGTACTTC. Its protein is CASSENLRLEGLYF.

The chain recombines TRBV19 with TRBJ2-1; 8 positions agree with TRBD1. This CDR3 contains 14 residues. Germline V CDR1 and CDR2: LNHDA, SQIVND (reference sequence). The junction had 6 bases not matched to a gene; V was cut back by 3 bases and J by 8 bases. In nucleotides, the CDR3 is TGTGCCAGTAGTATCCAGGGGGCCCAGTATGAGCAGTTCTTC. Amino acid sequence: CASSIQGAQYEQFF.

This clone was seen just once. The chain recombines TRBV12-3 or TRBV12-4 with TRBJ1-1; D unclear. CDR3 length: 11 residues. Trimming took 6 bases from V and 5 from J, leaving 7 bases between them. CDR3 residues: CASRGGTEAFF. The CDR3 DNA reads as TGTGCCAGCAGGGGCGGGACTGAAGCTTTCTTT.